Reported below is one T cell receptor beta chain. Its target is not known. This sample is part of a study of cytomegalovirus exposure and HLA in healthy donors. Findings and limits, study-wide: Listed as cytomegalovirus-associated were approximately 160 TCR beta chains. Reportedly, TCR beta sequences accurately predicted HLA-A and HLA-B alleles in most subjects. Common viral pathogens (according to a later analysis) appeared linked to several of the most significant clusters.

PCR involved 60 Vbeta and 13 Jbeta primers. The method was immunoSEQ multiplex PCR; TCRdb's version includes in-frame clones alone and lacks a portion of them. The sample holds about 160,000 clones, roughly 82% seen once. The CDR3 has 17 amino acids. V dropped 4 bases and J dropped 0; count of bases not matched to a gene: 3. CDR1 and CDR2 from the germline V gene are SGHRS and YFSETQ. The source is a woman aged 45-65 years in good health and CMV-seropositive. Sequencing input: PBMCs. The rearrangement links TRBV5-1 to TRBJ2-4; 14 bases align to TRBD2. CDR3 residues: CASSIGTSGGAKNIQYF. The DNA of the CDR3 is TGCGCCAGCAGCATAGGGACTAGCGGGGGAGCCAAAAACATTCAGTACTTC.